This TCR beta chain came from a study of immune characterization of retroperitoneal liposarcoma. V lost 5 bases and J lost 7; bases outside the gene matches: 9. Germline loops: CDR1 MNHNS, CDR2 SASEGT. The CDR3 runs to 16 residues. This clonotype is labeled as medium-sized (0.01 to 0.1%). TCRdb re-derived calls from the PCR reads in MiXCR, one entry per CDR3 protein. There are roughly 20,000 distinct CDR3 sequences in the sample; around 38% occur only once, and roughly 7.3% lies in the top ten. The receptor comes from a male donor with retroperitoneal liposarcoma. Input material: blood. The V call is TRBV6-1, the J call TRBJ2-1, with 12 bases lining up with TRBD2. The DNA of the CDR3 is TGTGCCAGCAGTAACCTAGCGGGAGGGCCGGGGAATGAGCAGTTCTTC. Its protein product is CASSNLAGGPGNEQFF.